This is a list of T cell receptor beta chains from one sample in a study of cytomegalovirus exposure and HLA in healthy donors. Clones were sequenced by immunoSEQ multiplex PCR, and TCRdb holds only the in-frame ones, with some missing. The table includes 110,000 to 150,000 clones, over 70% detected once. Sample: PBMCs. Every receptor here comes from a male donor in good health and CMV-seronegative. Each CDR3 is given without its conserved first and last residue. A row's size may be missing; if present it is once, few, many or a size class.

V gene,J gene,clone size,CDR3 protein
TRBV4-2,TRBJ2-3,NA,ASSHTGGRTTGTDTQY
TRBV29-1,TRBJ1-1,NA,SVVMGQGGNTEAF
TRBV11-2,TRBJ2-1,NA,ASSNNDLDYPNEQF
TRBV5-4,TRBJ1-4,NA,ASSQDRQGKLF
TRBV4-1,TRBJ1-5,NA,ASSQLNQPQH
TRBV11-2,TRBJ2-1,NA,ASSLSSSYNEQF
TRBV5-6,TRBJ2-7,few,ASTQKFPGQGPYEQY
TRBV10-1,TRBJ2-7,NA,ASIQESPYEQY
TRBV5-1,TRBJ2-1,NA,ASSPGGSYNEQF
TRBV7-8,TRBJ2-5,NA,ASRAKRVGNQETQY
TRBV14,TRBJ2-2,NA,ASSLSWERGYTGELF
TRBV27,TRBJ2-1,NA,ASSLLSGGRLRNEQF
TRBV28,TRBJ1-2,once,ASSSGGYT
TRBV11-2,TRBJ1-2,NA,ASSQDRGYGYT
TRBV4-1,TRBJ2-7,NA,ASSPTLRTGSGEQY